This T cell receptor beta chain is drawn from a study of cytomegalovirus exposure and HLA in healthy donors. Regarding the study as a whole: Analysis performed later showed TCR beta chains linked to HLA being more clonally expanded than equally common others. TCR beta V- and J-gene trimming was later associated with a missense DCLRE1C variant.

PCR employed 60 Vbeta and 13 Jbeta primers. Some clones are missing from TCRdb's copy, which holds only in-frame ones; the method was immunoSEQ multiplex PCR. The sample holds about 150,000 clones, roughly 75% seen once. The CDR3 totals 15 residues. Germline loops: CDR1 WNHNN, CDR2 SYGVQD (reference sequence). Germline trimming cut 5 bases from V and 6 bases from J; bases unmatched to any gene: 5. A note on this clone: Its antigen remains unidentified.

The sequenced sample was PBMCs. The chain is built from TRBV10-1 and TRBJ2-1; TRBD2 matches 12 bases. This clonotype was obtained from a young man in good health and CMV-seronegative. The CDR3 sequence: CASSSGTSGPNEQFF. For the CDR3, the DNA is TGCGCCAGCAGTTCCGGGACTAGCGGGCCCAATGAGCAGTTCTTC.